This T cell receptor (beta chain) was sequenced during a study of human T cells and chemical hapten exposure. As to time point: patch test 1, 2 weeks after DPC sensitization. The treatment here: therapeutic diphenylcyclopropenone sensitization with weekly scalp DPC. CDR3 length equals 16 residues. V dropped 0 bases and J dropped 3 bases, with 15 bases sitting between them. CDR1 is SGDLS, CDR2 YYNGEE, per germline. TCRdb re-derived calls from the RACE reads in MiXCR, one entry per CDR3 protein. The sample has some 350,000 distinct CDR3 sequences; roughly 6.9% are singletons. This clonotype has more than one count but fewer than ten.

Specimen: whole blood, collected in connection with sensitization to the hapten diphenylcyclopropenone (DPC). The chain has TRBV9 and TRBJ2-5; no firm D call. This TCR was sampled from a woman under 30 with alopecia areata. Some clones in this sample may be carry-over from other donors' samples. CDR3 sequence reads: CASSVGSGRLEETQYF. CDR3 sequence (DNA): TGTGCCAGCAGCGTAGGATCCGGACGCTTAGAAGAGACCCAGTACTTC. The whole variable domain, remainder taken from reference TRBV9 and TRBJ2-5, is DSGVTQTPKHLITATGQRVTLRCSPRSGDLSVYWYQQSLDQGLQFLIQYYNGEERAKGNILERFSAQQFPDLHSELNLSSLELGDSALYFCASSVGSGRLEETQYFGPGTRLLVL.